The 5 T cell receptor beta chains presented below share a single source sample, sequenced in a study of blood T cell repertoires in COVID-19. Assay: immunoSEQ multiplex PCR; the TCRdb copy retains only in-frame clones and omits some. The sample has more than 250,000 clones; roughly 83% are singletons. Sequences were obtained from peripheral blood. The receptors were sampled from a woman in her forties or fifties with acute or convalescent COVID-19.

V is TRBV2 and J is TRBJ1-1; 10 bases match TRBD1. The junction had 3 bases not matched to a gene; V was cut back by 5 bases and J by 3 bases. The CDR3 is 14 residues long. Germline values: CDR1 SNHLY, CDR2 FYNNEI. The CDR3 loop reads CASSRQGADTEAFF. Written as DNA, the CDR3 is TGTGCCAGCAGTCGACAGGGGGCGGACACTGAAGCTTTCTTT.

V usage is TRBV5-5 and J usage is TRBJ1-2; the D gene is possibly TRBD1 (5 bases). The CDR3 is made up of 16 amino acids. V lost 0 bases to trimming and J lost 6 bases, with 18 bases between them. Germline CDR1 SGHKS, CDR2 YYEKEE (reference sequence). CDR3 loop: CASSLVQSMGGNGYTF. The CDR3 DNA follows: TGTGCCAGCAGCTTGGTACAGTCCATGGGGGGAAATGGCTACACCTTC.

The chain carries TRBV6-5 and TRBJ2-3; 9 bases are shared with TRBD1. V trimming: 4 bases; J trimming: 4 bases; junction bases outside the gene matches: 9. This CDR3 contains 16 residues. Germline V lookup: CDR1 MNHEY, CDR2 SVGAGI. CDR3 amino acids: CASSFTGTGSSDTQYF. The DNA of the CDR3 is TGTGCCAGCAGTTTCACCGGGACAGGGTCATCAGATACGCAGTATTTT.

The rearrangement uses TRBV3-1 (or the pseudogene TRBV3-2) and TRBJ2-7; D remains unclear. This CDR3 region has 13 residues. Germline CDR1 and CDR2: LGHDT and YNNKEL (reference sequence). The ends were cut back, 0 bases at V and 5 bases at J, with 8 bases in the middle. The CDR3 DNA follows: TGTGCCAGCAGCCAAGAGCAGTTCGACGAGCAGTACTTC. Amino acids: CASSQEQFDEQYF.

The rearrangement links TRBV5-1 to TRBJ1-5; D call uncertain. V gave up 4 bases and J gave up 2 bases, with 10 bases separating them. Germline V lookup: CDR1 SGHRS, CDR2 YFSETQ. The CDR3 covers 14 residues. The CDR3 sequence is CASSPGNGNQPQHF. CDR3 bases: TGCGCCAGCAGCCCGGGGAATGGCAATCAGCCCCAGCATTTT.